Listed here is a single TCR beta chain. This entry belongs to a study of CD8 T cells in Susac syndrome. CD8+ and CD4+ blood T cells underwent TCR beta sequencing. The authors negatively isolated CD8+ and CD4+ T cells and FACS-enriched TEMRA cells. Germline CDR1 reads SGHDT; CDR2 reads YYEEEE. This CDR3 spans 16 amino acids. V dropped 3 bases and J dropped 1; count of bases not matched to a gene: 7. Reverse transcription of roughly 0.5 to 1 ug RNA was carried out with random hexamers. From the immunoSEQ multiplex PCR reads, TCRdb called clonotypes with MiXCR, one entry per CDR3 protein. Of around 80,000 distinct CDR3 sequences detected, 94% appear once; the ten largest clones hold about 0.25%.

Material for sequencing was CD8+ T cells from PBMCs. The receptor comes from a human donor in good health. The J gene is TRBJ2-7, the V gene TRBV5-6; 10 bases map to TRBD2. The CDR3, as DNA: TGTGCCAGCAGCTCACTCCAAGCGGGAGGGTCCTACGAGCAGTACGTC. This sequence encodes CASSSLQAGGSYEQYV.